This T cell receptor (beta chain) was sequenced during a study of human T cells and chemical hapten exposure. Points from the study as a whole: It was expanded TCRs that formed significantly more large CDR3 similarity clusters than controls did. PT1 expanded TCR counts correlated positively with patch test score.

The CDR3 length is 15 residues. The germline V and J ends were trimmed by 4 bases and 2 bases, with 9 bases remaining between them. Germline loops: CDR1 MNHEY, CDR2 SVGAGI. As the library was built, unique molecular identifiers were attached to individual cDNA molecules. TCRdb ran MiXCR on the RACE reads and lists one entry per CDR3 protein. The sample has 80,000 to 100,000 distinct CDR3 sequences, about 9.6% seen once. Regarding this clonotype: What it binds is unknown.

The time point: patch test 2, 6 weeks after DPC sensitization. Treatment reported: therapeutic diphenylcyclopropenone sensitization with weekly scalp DPC. The source is a woman between 35 and 50 years old with alopecia areata. Some clones in this sample may be carry-over from other donors' samples. The chain couples TRBV6-5 to TRBJ2-6, with a tentative D call TRBD1 (7 bases). The sequences come from whole blood, collected in connection with sensitization to the hapten diphenylcyclopropenone (DPC). The CDR3 sequence: CASSFRGAGANVLTF. In DNA, the CDR3 is TGTGCCAGCAGTTTCAGGGGGGCTGGGGCCAACGTCCTGACTTTC.